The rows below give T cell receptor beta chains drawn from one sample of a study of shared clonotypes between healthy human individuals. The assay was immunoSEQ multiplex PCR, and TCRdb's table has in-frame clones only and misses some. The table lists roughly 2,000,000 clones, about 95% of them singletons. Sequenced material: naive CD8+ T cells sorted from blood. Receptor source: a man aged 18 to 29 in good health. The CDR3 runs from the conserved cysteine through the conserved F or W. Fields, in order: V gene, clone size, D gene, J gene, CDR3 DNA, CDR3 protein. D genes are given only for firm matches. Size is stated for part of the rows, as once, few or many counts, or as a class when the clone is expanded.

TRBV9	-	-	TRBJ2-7	TGTGCCAGCAGCGTAGAGTACGGCTACGAGCAGTACTTC	CASSVEYGYEQYF
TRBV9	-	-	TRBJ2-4	TGTGCCAGCAGCGCCGAGGGGGGAACTGATAACAAAAACATTCAGTACTTC	CASSAEGGTDNKNIQYF
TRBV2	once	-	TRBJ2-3	TGTGCCAGCAGTGAACAGGGGACAGATACGCAGTATTTT	CASSEQGTDTQYF
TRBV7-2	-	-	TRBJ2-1	TGTGCCAGCAGCTTGGAGCGGAGTACCGCCGGCAATGAGCAGTTCTTC	CASSLERSTAGNEQFF
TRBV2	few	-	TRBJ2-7	TGTGCCAGCAGTGAAGGTGGGATTCCAAAGGCCGAGCAGTACTTC	CASSEGGIPKAEQYF
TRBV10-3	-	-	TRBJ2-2	TGTGCCATCAGTGGCGTGAACACCGGGGAGCTGTTTTTT	CAISGVNTGELFF
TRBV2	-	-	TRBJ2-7	TGTGCCAGCAGTGAACTTGGTGGGAGCTACGAGCAGTACTTC	CASSELGGSYEQYF
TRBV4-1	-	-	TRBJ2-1	TGCGCCAGCAGTTTCCGGGTCACAGAGGGCCACAATGAGCAGTTCTTC	CASSFRVTEGHNEQFF
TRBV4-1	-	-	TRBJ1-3	TGCGCCAGCAGCCAAGAAGCGAGCTCTGGAAACACCATATATTTT	CASSQEASSGNTIYF
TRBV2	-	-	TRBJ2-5	TGTGCCAGCAGTGAATGGCAGGGGGGCGAGACCCAGTACTTC	CASSEWQGGETQYF
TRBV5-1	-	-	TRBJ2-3	TGCGCCAGCAGCTGGGCCGGCGCGCCGGGAGATACGCAGTATTTT	CASSWAGAPGDTQYF
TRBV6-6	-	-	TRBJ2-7	TGTGCCAGCAGTTACGGTGGCGGGTCCTTCTACGAGCAGTACTTC	CASSYGGGSFYEQYF
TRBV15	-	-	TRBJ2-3	TGTGCCACCAACCCTGGGGGGGGCCTCACAGATACGCAGTATTTT	CATNPGGGLTDTQYF
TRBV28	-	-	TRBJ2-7	TGTGCCAGCAGTCAGGTAGGGGGCTCCTACGAGCAGTACTTC	CASSQVGGSYEQYF
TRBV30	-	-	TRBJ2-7	TGTGCCTGGAGTGTAGTGGGTGGTGAGCAGTACTTC	CAWSVVGGEQYF
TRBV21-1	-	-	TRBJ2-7	TGTGCCAGCAGCAGCAAAGACAGCGACTACGAGCAGTACTTC	CASSSKDSDYEQYF
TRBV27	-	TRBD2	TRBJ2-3	TGTGCCAGCAGCGCCGGGACTAGCGGGACAGATACGCAGTATTTT	CASSAGTSGTDTQYF
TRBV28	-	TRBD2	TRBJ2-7	TGTGCCAGCAGTTTACGGGGGGGTTCCTACGAGCAGTACTTC	CASSLRGGSYEQYF
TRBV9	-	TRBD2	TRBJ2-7	TGTGCCAGCAGTGGTAGCGGGTACTCCTACGAGCAGTACTTC	CASSGSGYSYEQYF
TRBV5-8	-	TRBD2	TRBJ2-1	TGTGCCAGCAGCTTGGATGGGGGGGTTTACAATGAGCAGTTCTTC	CASSLDGGVYNEQFF
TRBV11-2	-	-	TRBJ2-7	TGTGCCAGCAGCCCAGCCGGGCCCTATTACGAGCAGTACTTC	CASSPAGPYYEQYF
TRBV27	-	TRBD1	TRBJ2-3	TGTGCCAGCAGTCTAGGGGGACAGGTAGTCACAGATACGCAGTATTTT	CASSLGGQVVTDTQYF
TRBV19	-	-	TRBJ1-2	TGTGCCAGTAGTATAGGGACGGATGGCTACACCTTC	CASSIGTDGYTF
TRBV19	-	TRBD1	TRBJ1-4	TGTGCCAGTAGTATGGACAGGGCAACTAATGAAAAACTGTTTTTT	CASSMDRATNEKLFF
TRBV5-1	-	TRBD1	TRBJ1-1	TGCGCCAGCAGCTCACCCGGACAGGCGAACACTGAAGCTTTCTTT	CASSSPGQANTEAFF
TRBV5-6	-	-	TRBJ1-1	TGTGCCAGCAGATTGAACGGGGGGGCTCAGGCTTTCTTT	CASRLNGGAQAFF
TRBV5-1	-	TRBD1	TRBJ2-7	TGCGCCAGCAGCTACCGGACAGGGGGGTCCTACGAGCAGTACTTC	CASSYRTGGSYEQYF
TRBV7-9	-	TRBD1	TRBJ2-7	TGTGCCAGCAGCGAAGGGTCAGGGGGCATCGAGCAGTACTTC	CASSEGSGGIEQYF
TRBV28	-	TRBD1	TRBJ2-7	TGTGCCAGCAGTTTGTCAGGGGGCGAGTACGAGCAGTACTTC	CASSLSGGEYEQYF
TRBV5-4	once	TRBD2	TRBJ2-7	TGTGCCAGCAGCGACGGGACTAGCGGCACCTACGAGCAGTACTTC	CASSDGTSGTYEQYF
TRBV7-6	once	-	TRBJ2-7	TGTGCCAGCAGCTCCCGACCAGGGGGAGGTTCCTACGAGCAGTACTTC	CASSSRPGGGSYEQYF
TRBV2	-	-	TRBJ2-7	TGTGCCAGCAGTCCTAGTGGGATCACCTACGAGCAGTACTTC	CASSPSGITYEQYF
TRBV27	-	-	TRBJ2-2	TGTGCCAGCAGTTTAGATACAGGGTTCGCGAACACCGGGGAGCTGTTTTTT	CASSLDTGFANTGELFF
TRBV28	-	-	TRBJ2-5	TGTGCCAGCAGCTCTAACCCAAGCGGGCTCGAGACCCAGTACTTC	CASSSNPSGLETQYF
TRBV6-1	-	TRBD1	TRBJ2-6	TGTGCCAGCAGTGAAGGACAGGGGGCTGGGGCCAACGTCCTGACTTTC	CASSEGQGAGANVLTF
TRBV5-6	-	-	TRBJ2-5	TGTGCCAGCAGCTCCGGACACATGGAGACCCAGTACTTC	CASSSGHMETQYF
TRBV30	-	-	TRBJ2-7	TGTGCCTGGAGTCTGGACTCCCACTCCTACGAGCAGTACTTC	CAWSLDSHSYEQYF
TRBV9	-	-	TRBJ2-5	TGTGCCAGCAGCGTAGAGGGGGGAGAGGTCCATCAAGAGACCCAGTACTTC	CASSVEGGEVHQETQYF
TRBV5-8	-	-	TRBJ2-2	TGTGCCAGCAGCTCGACTCCTAACACCGGGGAGCTGTTTTTT	CASSSTPNTGELFF
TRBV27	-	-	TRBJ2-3	TGTGCCAGCAGTTTAGAGAACACAGATACGCAGTATTTT	CASSLENTDTQYF
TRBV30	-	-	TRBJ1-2	TGTGCCTGCCTTGGACAGATGGGAGACTATGGCTACACCTTC	CACLGQMGDYGYTF
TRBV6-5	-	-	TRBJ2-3	TGTGCCAGCAGTACCTCCCCAAGGTATACCGATACGCAGTATTTT	CASSTSPRYTDTQYF
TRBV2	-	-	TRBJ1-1	TGTGCCAGCAGTGACCCCGGGGGAGGCACTGAAGCTTTCTTT	CASSDPGGGTEAFF
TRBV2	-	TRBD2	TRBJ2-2	TGTGCCAGCAGTGGGACTAGCGGGGCTGCGAACACCGGGGAGCTGTTTTTT	CASSGTSGAANTGELFF